One and the same sample provided the 21 T cell receptor beta chains below, sequenced in a study of T cells in Graves' hyperthyroidism and ophthalmopathy (dated by TCRdb to the late 2010s). The library relied on multiplex PCR. Sequenced using an Illumina HiSeq 2000. TCR beta CDR3 regions were amplified from RNA transcripts. For the first round of RT-PCR on the TCR CDR3, the HTBI primer set was used together with the Qiagen OneStep RT-PCR kit. The public sequencing data were trimmed at Q25 with fastp and processed into clonotypes with MiXCR by TCRdb, which kept only in-frame beta chains. Entries that share a CDR3 protein sequence are merged under the most common genes and DNA. In this sample the table shows over 450,000 distinct CDR3 sequences, under 15% of which occur a single time. Less than 20% of the sample is in the top ten clones. The sequenced sample consisted of blood. The receptors shown here come from a woman aged 18-29 years with Graves' hyperthyroidism.

This clonotype was observed at least ten times. Sequence at one end of the junction differs from germline and may be a read error. The V and J genes are TRBV5-1 and TRBJ1-1; D remains ambiguous. The CDR3 runs 12 residues. Germline V gene lookup returns CDR1 SGHRS and CDR2 YFSETQ. The CDR3 loop reads CASSLKNTEAFF. The CDR3 DNA reads TGTGCCAGCAGCCTCAAAAACACTGAAGCTTTCTTT.

The chain employs TRBV28 and TRBJ1-5; no clear D gene. V lost 3 bases and J 4 bases, leaving 13 bases between the germline ends. The CDR3 is 15 amino acids. Germline CDR1 is MDHEN and CDR2 is SYDVKM. This chain's CDR3 is CASSLGFLDNQPQHF. The CDR3 region has the DNA TGTGCCAGCAGTTTGGGTTTTCTGGATAATCAGCCCCAGCATTTT.

This clonotype was recorded many times. CDR3 DNA sequence: TGTGCCACCAGCAGTATGGGGGAATCGAACACCGGGGAGCTGTTTTTT. Translating gives CATSSMGESNTGELFF. The chain uses TRBV15 and TRBJ2-2; the D call may be TRBD1 or TRBD2 (5 bases each). V shed 3 bases and J shed 0 bases, with 11 bases lying between them. This CDR3 has 16 residues. Germline V gene lookup returns CDR1 LNHNV and CDR2 YYDKDF (reference sequence). Filled out from reference TRBV15 and TRBJ2-2, the complete variable domain reads DAMVIQNPRYQVTQFGKPVTLSCSQTLNHNVMYWYQQKSSQAPKLLFHYYDKDFNNEADTPDNFQSRRPNTSFCFLDIRSPGLGDTAMYLCATSSMGESNTGELFFGEGSRLTVL.

In this sample, this clonotype turned up many times. CDR3 sequence reads: CASSSRQDGYEQYF. DNA of the CDR3: TGTGCCAGCAGCTCCAGACAGGATGGATACGAGCAGTACTTC. The chain employs TRBV7-8 and TRBJ2-7; perhaps TRBD1 as D (6 bases). Germline CDR1 SGHVS, CDR2 FQNEAQ. Between the trimmed V and J ends, which lost 4 bases and 4 bases, there was a span of 14 bases. CDR3 length equals 14 residues.

The sample holds many counts of this clonotype. V usage is TRBV7-8 and J usage is TRBJ2-1; no clear D gene. Germline lookup yields CDR1 SGHVS and CDR2 FQNEAQ. The V and J ends lost 5 bases and 9 bases respectively, with 17 bases between them. The CDR3 sequence is 14 residues long. This CDR3 reads CASSPRAEKSEQFF. CDR3 coding DNA: TGTGCCAGCAGCCCCCGCGCCGAGAAGAGTGAGCAGTTCTTC.

This clonotype was seen many times. This chain uses TRBV5-6 with TRBJ2-3; D is possibly TRBD2 (5 bases). The CDR3 is 14 residues long. Per the germline V gene, CDR1 is SGHDT and CDR2 is YYEEEE. V lost 2 bases and J lost 5, with 12 bases in between. The CDR3 nucleotides read TGTGCCAGCAGCTTCCCTAGCAGGCAAGATACGCAGTATTTT. It codes for CASSFPSRQDTQYF.

This clonotype was seen ten or more times. The chain uses TRBV28 and TRBJ1-2, with 8 bases that match TRBD1. Germline assignment: CDR1 MDHEN and CDR2 SYDVKM. Germline trimming cut 10 bases from V and 0 bases from J; bases unmatched to any gene: 13. The CDR3 contains 16 residues. CDR3 nucleotides: TGTGCCACTTCTAGGACCGGACAGGGCCCTAACTATGGCTACACCTTC. This translates into CATSRTGQGPNYGYTF.

Many counts were recorded for this clonotype. The rearrangement links TRBV7-9 to TRBJ2-1; 9 nucleotides agree with TRBD1. Looked up from germline, CDR1 is SEHNR and CDR2 is FQNEAQ (reference sequence). The CDR3 is 15 amino acids. The trim removed 3 bases at V and 8 bases at J, leaving 8 bases unmatched. The CDR3: CASSFLQGASYEQFF. The CDR3 DNA sequence: TGTGCCAGCAGCTTTCTACAGGGGGCCTCATATGAGCAGTTCTTC.

This clonotype came up a few times. The chain recombines TRBV11-2 with TRBJ1-5; 12 bases match TRBD1. The CDR3 spans 13 residues. The V and J ends lost 6 bases and 7 bases, in that order; junction bases with no gene match: 1. Germline V gene lookup returns CDR1 SGHAT and CDR2 FQNNGV. DNA for the CDR3: TGTGCCAGCAGGGGGACAGGGGGCCAGCCCCAGCATTTT. Its protein is CASRGTGGQPQHF.

The sample holds many counts of this clonotype. V usage is TRBV20-1 and J usage is TRBJ2-1, with a tentative D call TRBD2 (5 bases). V was clipped by 3 bases and J by 4 bases, with 10 bases between them. CDR1 DFQATT and CDR2 SNEGSKA come from the germline V gene (reference sequence). The CDR3 is 13 residues long. CDR3 amino acids: CSASGNLYNEQFF. CDR3 bases: TGCAGTGCTAGCGGGAACCTATACAATGAGCAGTTCTTC.

This clonotype has a count of ten or more. This chain links TRBV24-1 with TRBJ2-1; D not resolved. Deletions cut 3 bases from V and 5 bases from J, with 7 bases between. Germline CDR1 reads KGHDR; CDR2 reads SFDVKD. The CDR3 has 13 amino acids. CDR3 bases: TGTGCCACCAGTGATCCACTCGACAATGAGCAGTTCTTC. It specifies CATSDPLDNEQFF.

There are many counts of this clonotype. V usage is TRBV20-1 and J usage is TRBJ1-2; maybe TRBD1 (5 bases). Trimming left V 5 bases short and J 4 bases short, with 11 bases between. The CDR3 length is 12 residues. CDR1 is DFQATT and CDR2 is SNEGSKA in the germline V gene (reference sequence). This CDR3 reads CSARDGLYGYTF. In DNA form, the CDR3 reads TGCAGTGCTCGGGACGGACTCTATGGCTACACCTTC.

This clonotype was observed many times. DNA of the CDR3: TGCAGTGCTATCCTGGGGGGGGACTGGGAGACCCAGTACTTC. Its translation: CSAILGGDWETQYF. The chain joins TRBV20-1 to TRBJ2-5; TRBD2 matches at 7 bases. Per germline, CDR1 DFQATT and CDR2 SNEGSKA (reference sequence). The CDR3 extends over 14 amino acids. Trimming took 4 bases from V and 5 from J; bases not matched to a gene: 10.

In its sample, this clonotype was seen many times. The chain carries TRBV7-9 and TRBJ2-5; D is ambiguous. Germline V gives CDR1 SEHNR, CDR2 FQNEAQ (reference sequence). V dropped 4 bases and J dropped 5 bases, with 11 bases sitting between them. This CDR3 has 13 residues. The CDR3 DNA reads TGTGCCAGCAGCTCCGCGGTAAGGGAGACCCAGTACTTC. This codes for CASSSAVRETQYF.

This clonotype was counted ten times or more. The chain combines TRBV10-2 with TRBJ1-1, with 7 bases matching TRBD1. Germline-derived CDR1 and CDR2 are WSHSY and SAAADI. This CDR3 has 12 residues. Trimming at V came to 7 bases and at J to 5 bases, leaving 4 bases not matched to a gene. CDR3 bases: TGCGCCAGCACCGACAGGGATACTGAAGCTTTCTTT. It yields the protein CASTDRDTEAFF.

In its sample, this clonotype was seen many times. This chain connects TRBV19 to TRBJ1-5, with D possibly being TRBD1 (5 bases). The V gene lost 1 base and the J gene lost 5 bases, with 12 bases spanning the gap. This CDR3 contains 15 residues. Germline loops: CDR1 LNHDA, CDR2 SQIVND (reference sequence). The CDR3 loop is CASSIGQGLHQPQHF. The CDR3 coding sequence is TGTGCCAGTAGTATAGGTCAGGGATTACATCAGCCCCAGCATTTT.

This clonotype was seen at least ten times. This chain connects TRBV20-1 to TRBJ2-1; 7 positions match TRBD2. This CDR3 has 13 amino acids. The V gene's germline CDR1 is DFQATT and CDR2 SNEGSKA (reference sequence). J was trimmed by 8 bases and V by 0 bases; bases with no gene match: 4. CDR3 in DNA: TGCAGTGCTAGAGATCCGGGAGGCGATGAGCAGTTCTTC. This codes for CSARDPGGDEQFF.

This chain links TRBV28 with TRBJ1-2; D is uncertain. The CDR3 consists of 13 residues. From germline, CDR1 is MDHEN and CDR2 SYDVKM. Trimming stripped 1 base from V and 3 bases from J, with 6 bases between. In DNA, the CDR3 is TGTGCCAGCAGTTTATCCAGCTACTATGGCTACACCTTC. Residues: CASSLSSYYGYTF.

This clonotype was detected many times. The chain joins TRBV28 to TRBJ2-7, with 8 bases aligning to TRBD2. This CDR3 region has 12 residues. Unmatched junction bases numbered 5, after V lost 9 bases and J lost 4 bases. Germline V gene lookup returns CDR1 MDHEN and CDR2 SYDVKM. CDR3 nucleotides: TGTGCCAGTCGGACTAGCTTTTACGAGCAGTACTTC. It translates to CASRTSFYEQYF.

The chain is built from TRBV28 and TRBJ2-7; 8 bases align to TRBD1. From germline, CDR1 is MDHEN and CDR2 SYDVKM. Losses at the gene ends were 8 bases for V and 4 bases for J; bases not matched to a gene: 10. The CDR3 runs to 14 residues. CDR3 nucleotide sequence: TGTGCCAGCGCCGGGACAGGCCCCATTTACGAGCAGTACGTC. Its translation is CASAGTGPIYEQYV.

The chain joins TRBV9 to TRBJ2-6; D is unresolved. Germline loops: CDR1 SGDLS, CDR2 YYNGEE. Trimming left V 2 bases short and J 0 bases short, with 6 bases between. This CDR3 comprises 15 residues. In DNA form, the CDR3 reads TGTGCCAGCAGCGTTACGGCCTCTGGGGCCAACGTCCTGACTTTC. Translating gives CASSVTASGANVLTF.